These T cell receptor beta chains were read from a single sample in a study of identical twins. MiXCR was run by TCRdb on the 5' RACE reads, yielding one entry per CDR3 protein. The sample gives roughly 1.6 million distinct CDR3 sequences, roughly a third of which show up once; about 0.3% is in the top ten. The specimen was cord blood. These receptors all come from a newborn girl in good health. Each CDR3 is given with its conserved first and last residue. A D gene is named only where the DNA matches it firmly. Clone size is given for some rows only: seen once, a few or many times, or a class if the clone is expanded.

J: TRBJ1-5
V: TRBV3-1
size: few
D: TRBD1
CDR3: CASSRQGAHNQPQHF
DNA: TGTGCCAGCAGCAGACAGGGGGCCCACAATCAGCCCCAGCATTTT

J: TRBJ2-1
V: TRBV12-3/TRBV12-4
size: NA
D: NA
CDR3: CASSFLNLVGPYNEQFF
DNA: TGTGCCAGCAGTTTCCTTAATTTAGTAGGTCCCTACAATGAGCAGTTCTTC

J: TRBJ1-6
V: TRBV20-1
size: few
D: NA
CDR3: CSATSSYNSPLHF
DNA: TGCAGTGCTACTAGCTCCTATAATTCACCCCTCCACTTT

J: TRBJ2-7
V: TRBV4-1
size: NA
D: NA
CDR3: CASSPIRDKPYEQYF
DNA: TGCGCCAGCAGCCCGATCCGGGACAAACCGTACGAGCAGTACTTC

J: TRBJ1-2
V: TRBV20-1
size: NA
D: NA
CDR3: CSAPTGGSPTGYTF
DNA: TGCAGTGCTCCCACCGGGGGCTCCCCCACGGGCTACACCTTC

J: TRBJ2-1
V: TRBV7-2
size: few
D: TRBD2
CDR3: CASSLVSGGGNEQFF
DNA: TGTGCCAGCAGTTTGGTTAGCGGGGGCGGGAATGAGCAGTTCTTC

J: TRBJ2-5
V: TRBV9
size: once
D: NA
CDR3: CASSPSSIQETQYF
DNA: TGTGCCAGCAGCCCATCATCCATCCAAGAGACCCAGTACTTC

J: TRBJ2-3
V: TRBV28
size: NA
D: TRBD1
CDR3: CASSLTGRGTDTQYF
DNA: TGTGCCAGCAGTCTGACAGGGCGGGGCACAGATACGCAGTATTTT

J: TRBJ2-7
V: TRBV5-6
size: few
D: NA
CDR3: CASSWGALGRPDEQYF
DNA: TGTGCCAGCAGCTGGGGGGCTCTTGGGCGCCCTGACGAGCAGTACTTC

J: TRBJ2-3
V: TRBV20-1
size: NA
D: NA
CDR3: CSAREKLSRTDTQYF
DNA: TGCAGTGCTAGAGAAAAACTTTCCCGCACAGATACGCAGTATTTT

J: TRBJ1-6
V: TRBV5-1
size: few
D: TRBD1
CDR3: CASSGIQGTPLHF
DNA: TGCGCCAGCAGCGGAATACAGGGGACACCCCTCCACTTT

J: TRBJ2-4
V: TRBV3-1
size: few
D: TRBD2
CDR3: CASSTSGGAKNIQYF
DNA: TGTGCCAGCAGCACTAGCGGGGGGGCCAAAAACATTCAGTACTTC

J: TRBJ2-1
V: TRBV2
size: NA
D: TRBD1
CDR3: CASSEGRGPSDEQFF
DNA: TGTGCCAGCAGTGAAGGCAGGGGGCCGTCGGATGAGCAGTTCTTC

J: TRBJ2-7
V: TRBV6-1
size: NA
D: TRBD1
CDR3: CASSPSGTGGNDEQYF
DNA: TGTGCCAGCAGCCCCTCCGGGACAGGGGGTAACGATGAGCAGTACTTC

J: TRBJ1-4
V: TRBV4-1
size: NA
D: TRBD1
CDR3: CASSRLTGFNEKLFF
DNA: TGCGCCAGCAGCCGATTGACAGGGTTTAATGAAAAACTGTTTTTT

J: TRBJ2-1
V: TRBV5-6
size: many
D: NA
CDR3: CASSLGRTQFF
DNA: TGTGCCAGCAGCTTAGGGAGGACGCAGTTCTTC

J: TRBJ2-3
V: TRBV6-6
size: NA
D: TRBD1
CDR3: CASSFYTGTGRSDTQYF
DNA: TGTGCCAGCAGTTTCTACACCGGGACAGGGAGGTCAGATACGCAGTATTTT

J: TRBJ2-3
V: TRBV3-1
size: NA
D: NA
CDR3: CASSQDGPGVPRTDTQYF
DNA: TGTGCCAGCAGCCAAGATGGGCCGGGAGTTCCGCGCACAGATACGCAGTATTTT

J: TRBJ2-5
V: TRBV25-1
size: NA
D: TRBD1
CDR3: CASSEFPRDRGQETQYF
DNA: TGTGCCAGCAGTGAATTCCCCCGGGACAGGGGACAAGAGACCCAGTACTTC

J: TRBJ2-5
V: TRBV4-1
size: few
D: NA
CDR3: CASSQTRDLQETQYF
DNA: TGCGCCAGCAGCCAAACCCGGGACTTACAAGAGACCCAGTACTTC

J: TRBJ2-1
V: TRBV28
size: NA
D: TRBD1
CDR3: CASRVTGNEQFF
DNA: TGTGCCAGCAGGGTGACAGGGAACGAGCAGTTCTTC

J: TRBJ1-2
V: TRBV4-2
size: few
D: NA
CDR3: CASSPRPTEQGYTF
DNA: TGTGCCAGCAGCCCCCGCCCTACAGAACAGGGCTACACCTTC

J: TRBJ2-3
V: TRBV14
size: few
D: NA
CDR3: CASSLLPLADTQYF
DNA: TGTGCCAGCAGCCTCCTCCCTTTAGCAGATACGCAGTATTTT

J: TRBJ1-5
V: TRBV2
size: NA
D: NA
CDR3: CASKPLGGGYSNQPQHF
DNA: TGTGCCAGCAAGCCCCTAGGGGGGGGGTATAGCAATCAGCCCCAGCATTTT

J: TRBJ2-2
V: TRBV4-1
size: NA
D: TRBD2
CDR3: CASSQEIGRLLRNTGELFF
DNA: TGCGCCAGCAGCCAAGAAATCGGGAGGTTATTAAGGAACACCGGGGAGCTGTTTTTT

J: TRBJ2-7
V: TRBV7-2
size: NA
D: NA
CDR3: CASSWPSQYEQYF
DNA: TGTGCCAGCAGCTGGCCATCCCAATACGAGCAGTACTTC

J: TRBJ1-5
V: TRBV20-1
size: NA
D: NA
CDR3: CSARGRDSNQPQHF
DNA: TGCAGTGCTAGAGGACGTGATAGCAATCAGCCCCAGCATTTT

J: TRBJ2-1
V: TRBV15
size: NA
D: NA
CDR3: CATSRPYNEQFF
DNA: TGTGCCACCAGCAGGCCTTACAATGAGCAGTTCTTC

J: TRBJ2-3
V: TRBV12-3/TRBV12-4
size: NA
D: NA
CDR3: CASSFRGGAKDTQYF
DNA: TGTGCCAGCAGTTTTAGGGGGGGGGCCAAAGATACGCAGTATTTT

J: TRBJ2-5
V: TRBV6-6
size: once
D: NA
CDR3: CASRARQDQETQYF
DNA: TGTGCCAGCAGGGCGAGACAGGATCAAGAGACCCAGTACTTC